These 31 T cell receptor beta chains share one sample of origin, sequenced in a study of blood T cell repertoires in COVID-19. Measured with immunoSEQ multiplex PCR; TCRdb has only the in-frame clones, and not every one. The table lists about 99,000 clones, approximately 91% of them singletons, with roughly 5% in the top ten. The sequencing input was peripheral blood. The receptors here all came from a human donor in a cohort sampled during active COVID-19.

The CDR3 nucleotides read TGCAGTGCTAGTGGTAGCGGTAGCACAGATACGCAGTATTTT. Translated, it gives CSASGSGSTDTQYF. The gene calls are TRBV20-1 and TRBJ2-3; D perhaps matches TRBD2 (6 bases). CDR1 is DFQATT, CDR2 SNEGSKA, per germline (reference sequence). V was clipped by 3 bases and J by 0 bases, with 10 bases between them. This CDR3 spans 14 amino acids.

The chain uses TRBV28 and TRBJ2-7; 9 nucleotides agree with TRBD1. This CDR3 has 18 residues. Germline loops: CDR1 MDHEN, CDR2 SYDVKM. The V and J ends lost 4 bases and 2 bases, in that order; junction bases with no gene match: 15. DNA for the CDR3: TGTGCCAGCAGTTCCCCCCGGACAGGGGTTAAGAAAACCTACGAGCAGTACTTC. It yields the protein CASSSPRTGVKKTYEQYF.

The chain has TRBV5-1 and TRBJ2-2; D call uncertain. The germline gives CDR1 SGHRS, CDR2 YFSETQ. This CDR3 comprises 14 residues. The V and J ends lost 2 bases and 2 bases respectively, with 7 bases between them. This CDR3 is CASSFSSNTGELFF. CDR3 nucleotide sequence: TGCGCCAGCAGCTTTAGTTCTAACACCGGGGAGCTGTTTTTT.

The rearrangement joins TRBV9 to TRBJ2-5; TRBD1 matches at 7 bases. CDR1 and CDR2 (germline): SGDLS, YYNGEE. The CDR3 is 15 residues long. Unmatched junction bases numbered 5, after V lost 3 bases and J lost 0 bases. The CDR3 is CASSEEQGYQETQYF. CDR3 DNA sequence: TGTGCCAGCAGCGAGGAACAGGGGTACCAAGAGACCCAGTACTTC.

The CDR3 bases are TGTGCCACCAGTGATTCACAGGGCACAGATACGCAGTATTTT. This codes for CATSDSQGTDTQYF. The chain has TRBV24-1 and TRBJ2-3; D perhaps matches TRBD1 (5 bases). The germline gives CDR1 KGHDR, CDR2 SFDVKD. The CDR3 is 14 amino acids. V lost 2 bases and J 1 base, leaving 6 bases between the germline ends.

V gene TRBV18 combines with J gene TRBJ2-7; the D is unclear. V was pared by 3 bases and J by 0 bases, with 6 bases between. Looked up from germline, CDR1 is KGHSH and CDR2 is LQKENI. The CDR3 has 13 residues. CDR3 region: CASSPPGSYEQYF. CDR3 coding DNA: TGTGCCAGCTCACCCCCCGGCTCCTACGAGCAGTACTTC.

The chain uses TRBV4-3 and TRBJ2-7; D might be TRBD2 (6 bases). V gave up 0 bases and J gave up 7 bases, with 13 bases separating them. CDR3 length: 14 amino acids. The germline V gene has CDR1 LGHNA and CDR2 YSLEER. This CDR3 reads CASSQEWRVGEQYF. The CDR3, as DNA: TGCGCCAGCAGCCAAGAGTGGAGGGTTGGGGAGCAGTACTTC.

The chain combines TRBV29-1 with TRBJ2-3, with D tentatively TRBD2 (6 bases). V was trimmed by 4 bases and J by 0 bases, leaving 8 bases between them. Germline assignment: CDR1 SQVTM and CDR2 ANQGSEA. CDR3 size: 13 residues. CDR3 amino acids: CSVGGVSTDTQYF. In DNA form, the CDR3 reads TGCAGCGTTGGCGGGGTTAGCACAGATACGCAGTATTTT.

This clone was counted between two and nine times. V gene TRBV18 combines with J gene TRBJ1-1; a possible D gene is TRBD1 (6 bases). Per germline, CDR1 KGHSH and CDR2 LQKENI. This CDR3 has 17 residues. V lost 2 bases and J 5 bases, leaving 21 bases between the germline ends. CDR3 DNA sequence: TGTGCCAGCTCACCAAGTCCGCGGGGGGCTGCGGGTACTGAAGCTTTCTTT. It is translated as CASSPSPRGAAGTEAFF.

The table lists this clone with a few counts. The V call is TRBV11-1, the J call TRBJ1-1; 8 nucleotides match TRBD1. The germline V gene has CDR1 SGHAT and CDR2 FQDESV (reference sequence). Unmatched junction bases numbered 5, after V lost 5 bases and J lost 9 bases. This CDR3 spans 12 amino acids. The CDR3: CASSRRDRKAFF. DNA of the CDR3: TGTGCCAGCAGCAGGCGGGACAGGAAAGCTTTCTTT.

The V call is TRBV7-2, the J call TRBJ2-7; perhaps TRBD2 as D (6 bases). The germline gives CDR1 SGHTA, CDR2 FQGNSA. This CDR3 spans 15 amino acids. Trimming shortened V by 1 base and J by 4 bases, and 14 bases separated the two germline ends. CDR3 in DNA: TGTGCCAGCAGCTTAGAGGCGGGGCGTTATTACGAGCAGTACTTC. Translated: CASSLEAGRYYEQYF.

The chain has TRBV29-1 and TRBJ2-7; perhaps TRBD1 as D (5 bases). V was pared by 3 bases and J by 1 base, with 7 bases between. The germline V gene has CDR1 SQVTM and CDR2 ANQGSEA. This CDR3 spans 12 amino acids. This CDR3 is CSVEGHSYEQYF. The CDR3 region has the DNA TGCAGCGTTGAGGGGCATTCCTACGAGCAGTACTTC.

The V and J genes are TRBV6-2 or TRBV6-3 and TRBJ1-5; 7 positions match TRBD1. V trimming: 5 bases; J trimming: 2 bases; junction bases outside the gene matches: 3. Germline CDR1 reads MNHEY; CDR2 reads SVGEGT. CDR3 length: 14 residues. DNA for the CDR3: TGTGCCAGCAGTGCAACAGGGGGCAATCAGCCCCAGCATTTT. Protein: CASSATGGNQPQHF.

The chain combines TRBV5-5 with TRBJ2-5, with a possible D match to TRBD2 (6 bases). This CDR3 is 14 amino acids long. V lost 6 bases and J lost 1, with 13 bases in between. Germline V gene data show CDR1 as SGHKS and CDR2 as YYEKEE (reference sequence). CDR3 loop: CASKRWGVQETQYF. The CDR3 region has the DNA TGTGCCAGCAAAAGGTGGGGGGTCCAAGAGACCCAGTACTTC.

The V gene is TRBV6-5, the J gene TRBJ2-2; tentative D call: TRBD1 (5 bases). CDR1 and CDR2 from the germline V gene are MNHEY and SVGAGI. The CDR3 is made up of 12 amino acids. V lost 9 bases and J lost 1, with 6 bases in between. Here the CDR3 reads CASRGNTGELFF. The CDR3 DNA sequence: TGTGCCAGTAGGGGGAACACCGGGGAGCTGTTTTTT.

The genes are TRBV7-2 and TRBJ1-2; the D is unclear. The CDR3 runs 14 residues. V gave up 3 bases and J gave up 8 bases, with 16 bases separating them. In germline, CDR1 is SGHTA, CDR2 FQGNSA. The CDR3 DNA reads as TGTGCCAGCAGCTTCTCGGGATCGGGCTGGGGCTACACCTTC. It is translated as CASSFSGSGWGYTF. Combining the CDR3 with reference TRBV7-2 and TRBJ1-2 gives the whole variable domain GAGVSQSPSNKVTEKGKDVELRCDPISGHTALYWYRQSLGQGLEFLIYFQGNSAPDKSGLPSDRFSAERTGGSVSTLTIQRTQQEDSAVYLCASSFSGSGWGYTFGSGTRLTVV.

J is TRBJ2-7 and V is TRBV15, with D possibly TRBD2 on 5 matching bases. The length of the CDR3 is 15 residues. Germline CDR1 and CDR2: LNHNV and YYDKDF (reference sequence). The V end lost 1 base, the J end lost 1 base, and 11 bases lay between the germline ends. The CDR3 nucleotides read TGTGCCACCAGCAGAGCAGCGAGGGATTCCTACGAGCAGTACTTC. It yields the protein CATSRAARDSYEQYF.

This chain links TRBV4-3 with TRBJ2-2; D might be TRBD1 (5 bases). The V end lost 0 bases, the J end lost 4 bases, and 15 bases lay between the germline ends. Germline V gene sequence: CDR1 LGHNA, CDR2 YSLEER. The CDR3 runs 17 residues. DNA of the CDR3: TGCGCCAGCAGCCAAGATCCCGATCAGGGATTCACCGGGGAGCTGTTTTTT. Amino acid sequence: CASSQDPDQGFTGELFF.

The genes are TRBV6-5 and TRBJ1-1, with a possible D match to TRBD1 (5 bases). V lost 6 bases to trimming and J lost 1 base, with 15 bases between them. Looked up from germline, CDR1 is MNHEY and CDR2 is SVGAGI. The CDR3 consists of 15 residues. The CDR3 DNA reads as TGTGCCAGCAGACTGGACCGTCAGGGGAACACTGAAGCTTTCTTT. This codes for CASRLDRQGNTEAFF.

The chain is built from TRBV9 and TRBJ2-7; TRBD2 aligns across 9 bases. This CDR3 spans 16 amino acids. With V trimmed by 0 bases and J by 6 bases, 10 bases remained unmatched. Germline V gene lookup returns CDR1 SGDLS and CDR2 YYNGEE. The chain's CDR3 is CASSVVPSGMLREQYF. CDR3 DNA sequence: TGTGCCAGCAGCGTAGTCCCTAGCGGGATGCTTCGCGAGCAGTACTTC.

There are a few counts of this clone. CDR3 nucleotides: TGTGCCAGTAGTATCAGGAGGACAGGGGGCTCCTATAATTCACCCCTCCACTTT. Translation gives CASSIRRTGGSYNSPLHF. V is TRBV19 and J is TRBJ1-6; the match to TRBD1 covers 10 bases. Germline CDR1 reads LNHDA; CDR2 reads SQIVND (reference sequence). The CDR3 spans 18 residues. V was clipped by 3 bases and J by 0 bases; unmatched bases: 5.

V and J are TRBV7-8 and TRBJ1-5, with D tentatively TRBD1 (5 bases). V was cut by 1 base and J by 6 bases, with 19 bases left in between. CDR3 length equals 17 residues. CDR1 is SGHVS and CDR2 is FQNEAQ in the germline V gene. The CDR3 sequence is CASSLEPATGVGQPQHF. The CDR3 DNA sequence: TGTGCCAGCAGCTTAGAACCGGCAACGGGGGTCGGTCAGCCCCAGCATTTT. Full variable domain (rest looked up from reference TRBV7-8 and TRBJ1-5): GAGVSQSPRYKVAKRGQDVALRCDPISGHVSLFWYQQALGQGPEFLTYFQNEAQLDKSGLPSDRFFAERPEGSVSTLKIQRTQQEDSAVYLCASSLEPATGVGQPQHFGDGTRLSIL.

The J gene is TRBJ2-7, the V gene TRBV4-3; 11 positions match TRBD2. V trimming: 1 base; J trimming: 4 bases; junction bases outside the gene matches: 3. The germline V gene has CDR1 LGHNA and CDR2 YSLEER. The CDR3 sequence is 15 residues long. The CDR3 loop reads CASSQGLAGGYEQYF. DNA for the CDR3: TGCGCCAGCAGCCAAGGGCTAGCGGGGGGATACGAGCAGTACTTC.

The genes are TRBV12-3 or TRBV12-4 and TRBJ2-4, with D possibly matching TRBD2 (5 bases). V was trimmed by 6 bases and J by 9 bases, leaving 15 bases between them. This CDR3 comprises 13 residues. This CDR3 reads CASSRGLEGIQYF. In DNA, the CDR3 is TGTGCCAGCAGCCGTGGGTTAGAGGGCATTCAGTACTTC.

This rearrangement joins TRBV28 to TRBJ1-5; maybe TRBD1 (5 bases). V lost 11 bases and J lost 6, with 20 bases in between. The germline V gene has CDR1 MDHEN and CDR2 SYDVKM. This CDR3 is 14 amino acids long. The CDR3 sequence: CASKPGQGGQPQHF. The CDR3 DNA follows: TGTGCCTCTAAGCCGGGGCAGGGAGGTCAGCCCCAGCATTTT.

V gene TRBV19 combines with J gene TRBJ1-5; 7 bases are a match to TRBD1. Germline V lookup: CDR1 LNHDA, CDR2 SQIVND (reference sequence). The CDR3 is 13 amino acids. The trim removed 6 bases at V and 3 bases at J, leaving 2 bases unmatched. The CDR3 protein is CASRDRANQPQHF. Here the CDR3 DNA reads TGTGCCAGTAGAGACAGGGCCAATCAGCCCCAGCATTTT.

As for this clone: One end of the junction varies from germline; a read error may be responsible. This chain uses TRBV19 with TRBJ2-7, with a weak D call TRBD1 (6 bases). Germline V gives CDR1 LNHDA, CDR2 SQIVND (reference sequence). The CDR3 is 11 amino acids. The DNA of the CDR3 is TGTGCCAGTAGTACCCCAGACAGGAAAAACTTC. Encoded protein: CASSTPDRKNF.

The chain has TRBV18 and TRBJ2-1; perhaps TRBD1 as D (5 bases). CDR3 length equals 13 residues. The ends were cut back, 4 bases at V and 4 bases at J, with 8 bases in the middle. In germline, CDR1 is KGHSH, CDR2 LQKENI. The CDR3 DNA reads TGTGCCAGCTCACTACGACAGTACAATGAGCAGTTCTTC. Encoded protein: CASSLRQYNEQFF.

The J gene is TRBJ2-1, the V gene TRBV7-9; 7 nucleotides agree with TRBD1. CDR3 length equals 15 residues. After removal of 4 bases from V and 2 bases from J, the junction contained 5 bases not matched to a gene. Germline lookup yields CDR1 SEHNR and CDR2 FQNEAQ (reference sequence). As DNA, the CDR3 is TGTGCCAGCAGCTCGCAGGGGGTGGCCTACAATGAGCAGTTCTTC. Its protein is CASSSQGVAYNEQFF.

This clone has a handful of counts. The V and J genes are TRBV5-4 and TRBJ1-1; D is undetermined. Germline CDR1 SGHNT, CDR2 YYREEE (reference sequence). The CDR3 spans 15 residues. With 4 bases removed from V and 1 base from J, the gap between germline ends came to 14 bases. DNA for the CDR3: TGTGCCAGCAGCATCTCATCGGTCGGGAACACTGAAGCTTTCTTT. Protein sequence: CASSISSVGNTEAFF.

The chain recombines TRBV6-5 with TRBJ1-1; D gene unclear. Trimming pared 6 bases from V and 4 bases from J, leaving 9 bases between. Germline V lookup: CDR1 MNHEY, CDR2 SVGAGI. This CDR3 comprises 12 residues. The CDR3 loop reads CASSGLGTEAFF. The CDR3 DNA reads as TGTGCCAGCAGCGGGTTGGGCACTGAAGCTTTCTTT.